Listed below are T cell receptor beta chains from one sample, sequenced in a study of blood T cell repertoires in COVID-19. TCRdb's table, derived via immunoSEQ multiplex PCR, lists solely in-frame clones and lacks some. The sample carries roughly 75,000 clones, 65% to 85% recorded once. Source material: peripheral blood. The source is a man aged 45-65 years with COVID-19, enrolled during active disease. CDR3s include the opening cysteine and the closing phenylalanine or tryptophan. The D gene is left open where the match is weak. Clone size, where shown, is once, few, many, or a class for clones that have expanded.

V,D,J,size,DNA,CDR3
TRBV7-3,NA,TRBJ1-1,NA,TGTGCCAGCAGCTTAAGTAGCGGGGCAAGAGCTTTCTTT,CASSLSSGARAFF
TRBV28,NA,TRBJ1-4,NA,TGTGCCAGCAGACTTACAGGGAATAGGGAAAAACTGTTTTTT,CASRLTGNREKLFF
TRBV3-1/TRBV3-2,NA,TRBJ2-7,NA,TGTGCCAGCAGCGCCCCCTCACGGGAGAACCACGAGCAGTACTTC,CASSAPSRENHEQYF
TRBV19,TRBD1,TRBJ1-6,few,TGTGCCAGTAGGGGACAGTCGTATAATTCACCCCTCCACTTT,CASRGQSYNSPLHF
TRBV18,TRBD1,TRBJ2-7,few,TGTGCCAGCTCACCCGCCGGGACAGGGAGTGAGCAGTACTTC,CASSPAGTGSEQYF
TRBV9,TRBD2,TRBJ2-2,NA,TGTGCCAGCAGTGCCCGAGGGAGCGGGAGTTGGACCGGGGAGCTGTTTTTT,CASSARGSGSWTGELFF
TRBV24-1,NA,TRBJ1-1,NA,TGTGCCACCAGTGATTGGAGGAGTCGTGAAGCTTTCTTT,CATSDWRSREAFF
TRBV4-1,TRBD1,TRBJ2-2,NA,TGCGCCAGCAGCCATGAGGGACAGGGGTCCGTCGGGGAGCTGTTTTTT,CASSHEGQGSVGELFF
TRBV6-5,NA,TRBJ2-1,NA,TGTGCCAGCAGGGAGGGACAGCGCTCCTACAATGAGCAGTTCTTC,CASREGQRSYNEQFF
TRBV6-5,TRBD1,TRBJ1-1,once,TGTGCCAGCAGCCGGACAGGTGGGAACACTGAAGCTTTCTTT,CASSRTGGNTEAFF
TRBV6-6,NA,TRBJ2-2,few,TGTGCCAGCACCTTCGTGGGGGGAGCCGGGGAGCTGTTTTTT,CASTFVGGAGELFF
TRBV28,NA,TRBJ1-5,NA,TGTGCCAGCAGTCAAAGAGCACAGCTCGGGGGATATCGGCCCCAGCATTTT,CASSQRAQLGGYRPQHF
TRBV18,NA,TRBJ1-1,NA,TGTGCCAGCTCACCCGCCGGGAACACTGAAGCTTTCTTT,CASSPAGNTEAFF
TRBV7-2,TRBD2,TRBJ2-1,NA,TGTGCCAGCAGCTTAGAAGGGACTAGCGGGAGGTACTACAATGAGCAGTTCTTC,CASSLEGTSGRYYNEQFF
TRBV15,TRBD2,TRBJ2-7,NA,TGTGCCACCAGCAGAGAGAAAGGGACTAGCGGTTCCTACGAGCAGTACTTC,CATSREKGTSGSYEQYF
TRBV18,TRBD2,TRBJ2-3,NA,TGTGCCAGCAAGACTAGCGGGAGTCGATCAGATACGCAGTATTTT,CASKTSGSRSDTQYF
TRBV6-5,TRBD1,TRBJ1-5,NA,TGTGCCTCTGTAGACAGGGAGCGGTATCAGCCCCAGCATTTT,CASVDRERYQPQHF
TRBV7-3,TRBD2,TRBJ2-1,NA,TGTGCCAGCAGCTCCGGGACTAGCGGGAGTTTCCAGTTCTTC,CASSSGTSGSFQFF
TRBV14,NA,TRBJ2-1,few,TGTGCCAGCAGAAGAGCCGGGACTCGAAATGAGCAGTTCTTC,CASRRAGTRNEQFF
TRBV6-6,TRBD2,TRBJ2-7,NA,TGTGCCAGCAGCCAAGGGAGCGGGAGTCACTCCGAGCAGTACTTC,CASSQGSGSHSEQYF
TRBV5-8,NA,TRBJ2-2,NA,TGTGCCAGCAGCTTTGGTAGCGAAGCAACCGGGGAGCTGTTTTTT,CASSFGSEATGELFF
TRBV27,NA,TRBJ1-2,NA,TGTGCCAGCAGTTTGGGGGCAGGGCGCCCCTATGGCTACACCTTC,CASSLGAGRPYGYTF
TRBV19,NA,TRBJ2-3,NA,TGTGCCAGTAGTAGATCCGGTTCCACAGATACGCAGTATTTT,CASSRSGSTDTQYF
TRBV5-4,TRBD2,TRBJ2-1,NA,TGTGCCAGCAGCTACGGGACTAGCGGGGGCTACAATGAGCAGTTCTTC,CASSYGTSGGYNEQFF
TRBV5-4,TRBD2,TRBJ2-3,NA,TGTGCCAGCAGCGTCTTAGCGGGAGCAGATACGCAGTATTTT,CASSVLAGADTQYF